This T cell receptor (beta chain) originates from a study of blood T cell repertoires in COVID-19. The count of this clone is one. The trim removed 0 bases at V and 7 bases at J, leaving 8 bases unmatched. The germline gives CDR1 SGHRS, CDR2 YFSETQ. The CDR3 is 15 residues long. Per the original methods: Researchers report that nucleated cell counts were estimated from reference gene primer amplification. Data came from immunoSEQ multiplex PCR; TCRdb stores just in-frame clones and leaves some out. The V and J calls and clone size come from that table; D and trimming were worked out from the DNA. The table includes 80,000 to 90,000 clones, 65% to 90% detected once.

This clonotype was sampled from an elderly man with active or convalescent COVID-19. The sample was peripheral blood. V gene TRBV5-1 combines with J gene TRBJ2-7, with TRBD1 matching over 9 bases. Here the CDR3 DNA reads TGCGCCAGCAGCTTGGGACAGGGGGGTTTTTTTGAGCAGTACTTC. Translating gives CASSLGQGGFFEQYF. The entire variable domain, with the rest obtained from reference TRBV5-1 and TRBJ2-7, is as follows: KAGVTQTPRYLIKTRGQQVTLSCSPISGHRSVSWYQQTPGQGLQFLFEYFSETQRNKGNFPGRFSGRQFSNSRSEMNVSTLELGDSALYLCASSLGQGGFFEQYFGPGTRLTVT.